This T cell receptor (beta chain) was profiled in a study of neoadjuvant anti-PD-1 for oral cavity cancer. Overall study: Patients without progression got a fourth dose around day 43.

Worth noting for this clone: Its antigen remains unknown.

Germline V lookup: CDR1 GTSNPN, CDR2 SVGIG (reference sequence). This CDR3 is built from 11 residues. The J segment lost 15 bases and the V segment lost 3 bases, leaving 6 bases of the junction unmatched. Whole-study results and caveats: With a few patients per group, TCR findings need larger cohorts.

TCRdb's table, derived via immunoSEQ multiplex PCR, lists solely in-frame clones and lacks some. The data contain around 81,000 clones, under 90% of them seen just once; the ten biggest clones take up roughly 3%. This receptor was identified in a person aged 40-85 years with oral cavity squamous cell carcinoma. The sequenced sample was PBMCs, obtained before nivolumab (anti-PD-1) treatment. This sequence joins TRBV30 and TRBJ2-2; TRBD2 agrees at 8 bases. The CDR3 sequence is CAWSRGGRMFF. CDR3 nucleotides: TGTGCCTGGAGCCGGGGGGGGAGAATGTTTTTT. Supplemented by reference TRBV30 and TRBJ2-2, the full variable domain reads SQTIHQWPATLVQPVGSPLSLECTVEGTSNPNLYWYRQAAGRGLQLLFYSVGIGQISSEVPQNLSASRPQDRQFILSSKKLLLSDSGFYLCAWSRGGRMFFGEGSRLTVL.